The TCR beta chain described here comes from a study of blood T cell repertoires in COVID-19 (dated by TCRdb to between 2020 and 2021). Describing the broader study: Samples covering the acute and convalescent phases of COVID-19 were provided by collaborators in the United States, Italy and Spain. The prospective study material was composed of cDNA or gDNA derived from T cells, B-cell-depleted T cells, or PBMCs. The dataset comprised deeply sampled blood TCRbeta repertoires from subjects exposed to, actively infected with, or recovered from COVID-19. A freely available public database, intended as a resource for researchers studying the immune response to SARS-CoV-2, is where the repertoires were released. The samples were drawn from the first 160 participants of the ongoing ImmuneRACE study and from 950 to 1,500 subjects provided by 6 global collaborators. The sample metadata nearly always contained a de-identified subject ID, COVID-19 status, age in years and sex. HLA class I and class II types, where available, came from metadata supplied by the sample provider rather than from assay-based typing. Paper-wide results and their limitations: Clinical and demographic metadata were provided uncurated, with the amount varying by source and participant.

In the case of this clone: Its antigen remains unidentified. No clone much larger than this one lies a single base away; base qualities are absent.

CDR1 and CDR2 are drawn from the germline V gene: SGHRS, YFSETQ. The CDR3 runs 18 residues from the cysteine to the phenylalanine. Only the CDR3 DNA stays, 54 bases, in frame from base 1. V is pruned by 2 bases and J by 0 bases, leaving 7 bases of the junction without a gene match. Another Seattle source contributed samples from volunteer blood donors who had recovered from COVID-19. The collaborating institutions used their own protocols to collect whole blood in K2EDTA tubes. For TCRbeta analysis, collaborators shipped samples in one of three forms: frozen whole blood, isolated PBMCs, or DNA extracted from either of those sample types. The immunoSEQ Assay, a bias-controlled multiplex PCR, was used to amplify TCRbeta CDR3 regions from genomic DNA. Regarding the original processing steps: The number of nucleated cells in each sample was estimated by amplification of reference gene primers within the assay. Sequence reads were collapsed and filtered to measure the absolute abundance of every unique TCRbeta CDR3 rearrangement. Productive Simpson clonality was computed per sample as the square root of Simpson's diversity index over productive rearrangements. This immuneACCESS table, as held by TCRdb, lists in-frame sequences with V and J called but not all clones. Of the missing ones, under half trace to an unresolved V gene in checked studies; the others have no known cause. V, J and clone size derive from that table, while D and trimming were established from the DNA sequence. A total of roughly 140,000 clones appear in this sample, roughly 80% of them only once. Together, the top ten hold approximately 3.5% of the sample.

The TCR originated in a man between 70 and 80 years old who had recovered from COVID-19. The specimen was peripheral blood. The chain couples TRBV5-1 to TRBJ2-1, with TRBD2 matching 11 junction bases. CDR3 sequence: CASSLDLAGGYSYNEQFF. The DNA sequence is given as TGCGCCAGCAGCTTAGACCTAGCGGGAGGATACTCCTACAATGAGCAGTTCTTC.